This TCR beta chain was retrieved from a study of blood T cells in healthy people across ages. The study isolated at least 6 million PBMCs from each sample. A remark on this clonotype: No conserved phenylalanine or tryptophan ends this CDR3, so it is likely a read error.

The CDR3 is made up of 16 amino acids. Germline values: CDR1 LNHDA, CDR2 SQIVND (reference sequence). Primed by a sample-barcoded 5' primer and a J-beta primer mix, a second PCR proceeded for 7 to 11 cycles. One entry per CDR3 protein results from TCRdb running MiXCR on the 5' RACE reads. The sample shows around 870,000 distinct CDR3 sequences, under 30% of them seen only once. This sequence originates from a woman older than 75 in good health. The V and J genes are TRBV19 and TRBJ2-7, with D possibly matching TRBD2 (5 bases). The J call may be wrong; the DNA end is better matched by TRBJ2-4. The sample was blood. CDR3 DNA sequence: TGTGCCAGTAGTCCCCGAGAGGGATGGCCAGGAAACATTCAGTACTCC. It is translated as CASSPREGWPGNIQYS.